This is a list of T cell receptor beta chains from one sample in a study of blood T cell repertoires in COVID-19. The repertoire was sequenced with immunoSEQ multiplex PCR; TCRdb's copy has only in-frame clones and lacks some. The data show about 83,000 clones, with 87% seen just once and over 2.5% held by the top ten. Source material: peripheral blood. These TCRs come from a woman aged 50 to 65 with active or convalescent COVID-19. CDR3s include the opening cysteine and the closing phenylalanine or tryptophan. Each record gives: D gene, V gene, J gene, clone size, CDR3 DNA, CDR3 protein. The D gene is left open where the match is weak. The size entry is marked missing in some rows and otherwise reads once, few, many or a size class.

D: TRBD2; V: TRBV4-2; J: TRBJ2-1; size: NA; DNA: TGTGCCAGCAGCGAAAGGCGGGGGGCGTTTAATGAGCAGTTCTTC; CDR3: CASSERRGAFNEQFF
D: NA; V: TRBV7-8; J: TRBJ2-7; size: NA; DNA: TGTGCCAGCAGAGCAGGATACGTGGAGCAGTACTTC; CDR3: CASRAGYVEQYF
D: NA; V: TRBV3-1/TRBV3-2; J: TRBJ2-3; size: NA; DNA: TGTGCCAGCAGGCGCGACAGGATGCAGTATTTT; CDR3: CASRRDRMQYF
D: TRBD1; V: TRBV19; J: TRBJ1-4; size: NA; DNA: TGTGCCAGTAGTGGACAGGGGAATGAAAAACTGTTTTTT; CDR3: CASSGQGNEKLFF
D: NA; V: TRBV20-1; J: TRBJ2-1; size: NA; DNA: TGCAGTGCTAGTAGGTCTGGTAGCGGTATGAGCTCCTACAATGAGCAGTTCTTC; CDR3: CSASRSGSGMSSYNEQFF
D: NA; V: TRBV5-1; J: TRBJ2-2; size: NA; DNA: TGCGCCAGCAGCTACGGGGGGAACACCGGGGAGCTGTTTTTT; CDR3: CASSYGGNTGELFF
D: TRBD1; V: TRBV6-5; J: TRBJ1-6; size: NA; DNA: TGTGCCAGCCCCCCCGCAGGGGGCCCAAATTCACCCCTCCACTTT; CDR3: CASPPAGGPNSPLHF
D: TRBD2; V: TRBV5-6; J: TRBJ2-3; size: NA; DNA: TGTGCCAGCAGCTTTCTAGCGGGGGGCACAGATACGCAGTATTTT; CDR3: CASSFLAGGTDTQYF
D: NA; V: TRBV12-3/TRBV12-4; J: TRBJ1-2; size: few; DNA: TGTGCCAGCAGTTTAGGCGGGGGCTACACCTTC; CDR3: CASSLGGGYTF
D: NA; V: TRBV6-2/TRBV6-3; J: TRBJ2-7; size: NA; DNA: TGTGCCAGCAGTTACCCGGTCCCCGATGGCGAGCAGTACTTC; CDR3: CASSYPVPDGEQYF
D: NA; V: TRBV7-9; J: TRBJ1-2; size: NA; DNA: TGTGCCAGCAGCTTAGCGAGTTCCTACTATGGCTACACCTTC; CDR3: CASSLASSYYGYTF
D: NA; V: TRBV19; J: TRBJ1-1; size: NA; DNA: TGTGCCAGTCTCCTAGGGGGCACTGAAGCTTTCTTT; CDR3: CASLLGGTEAFF
D: NA; V: TRBV13; J: TRBJ1-1; size: NA; DNA: TGTGCCAGCAGCGTAAACGACAGGATCTCGAACACTGAAGCTTTCTTT; CDR3: CASSVNDRISNTEAFF
D: TRBD1; V: TRBV7-9; J: TRBJ1-2; size: NA; DNA: TGTGCCAGCAGCTTAGGAGGGACAGCCCTCTATGGCTACACCTTC; CDR3: CASSLGGTALYGYTF
D: TRBD1; V: TRBV5-1; J: TRBJ1-4; size: medium-sized; DNA: TGCGCCAGCAGCTTACAGGGGCGCAGGGCAACTAATGAAAAACTGTTTTTT; CDR3: CASSLQGRRATNEKLFF
D: NA; V: TRBV5-6; J: TRBJ2-7; size: few; DNA: TGTGCCAGCAGCCGAGACAAGGATGGGCAGTACTTC; CDR3: CASSRDKDGQYF
D: TRBD1; V: TRBV19; J: TRBJ2-4; size: NA; DNA: TGTGCCAGTAGTCCCCCAGGGGGTGTAGACATTCAGTACTTC; CDR3: CASSPPGGVDIQYF
D: NA; V: TRBV6-2/TRBV6-3; J: TRBJ1-2; size: NA; DNA: TGTGCCAGCAGTTACCCAGGGTGGAACTATGGCTACACCTTC; CDR3: CASSYPGWNYGYTF
D: TRBD2; V: TRBV11-3; J: TRBJ2-5; size: NA; DNA: TGTGCCAGCAGCCTAGGGACTAGCGGGGACCAAGAGACCCAGTACTTC; CDR3: CASSLGTSGDQETQYF
D: TRBD1; V: TRBV27; J: TRBJ2-5; size: NA; DNA: TGTGCCAGCAGTTTATACGGACAGGGGAAAGAGACCCAGTACTTC; CDR3: CASSLYGQGKETQYF
D: NA; V: TRBV10-3; J: TRBJ2-5; size: NA; DNA: TGTGCCATCAGTACCGGGTTACAAGAGACCCAGTACTTC; CDR3: CAISTGLQETQYF
D: NA; V: TRBV6-5; J: TRBJ2-3; size: NA; DNA: TGTGCCAGCAGTAACCCAGCGACCCTCACAGATACGCAGTATTTT; CDR3: CASSNPATLTDTQYF
D: NA; V: TRBV19; J: TRBJ1-1; size: NA; DNA: TGTGCCAGTAGGAGCCGGGGGGGAAGGGGGACTGAAGCTTTCTTT; CDR3: CASRSRGGRGTEAFF
D: TRBD1; V: TRBV9; J: TRBJ2-5; size: NA; DNA: TGTGCCAGCAGCCCAGTGGGGACAGCCCAGTACTTC; CDR3: CASSPVGTAQYF
D: NA; V: TRBV6-5; J: TRBJ1-2; size: NA; DNA: TGTGCCAGCTTCGGGGAGGGCAAGGGCTACACCTTC; CDR3: CASFGEGKGYTF
D: TRBD1; V: TRBV9; J: TRBJ1-4; size: NA; DNA: TGTGCCAGCAGCGGTGGGACAGGATATGAAAAACTGTTTTTT; CDR3: CASSGGTGYEKLFF
D: NA; V: TRBV19; J: TRBJ1-1; size: few; DNA: TGTGCCAGTAGTACCCACGGATTCAGGGGCGTGGGTGAAGCTTTCTTT; CDR3: CASSTHGFRGVGEAFF
D: TRBD2; V: TRBV4-2; J: TRBJ2-4; size: NA; DNA: TGTGCCAGCAGCCCAATCGAGGCTAGCGGGGGGCCGCCTCCCCTCGACATTCAGTACTTC; CDR3: CASSPIEASGGPPPLDIQYF
D: NA; V: TRBV5-5; J: TRBJ2-3; size: few; DNA: TGTGCCAGCAGCCCGTTGTTGGATACGCAGTATTTT; CDR3: CASSPLLDTQYF
D: NA; V: TRBV15; J: TRBJ1-1; size: few; DNA: TGTGCCACCAGCAGCGACAGGAAGAACACTGAAGCTTTCTTT; CDR3: CATSSDRKNTEAFF
D: NA; V: TRBV5-5; J: TRBJ1-3; size: NA; DNA: TGTGCCAGCAGCTTGGGGGAGGACGCGATTCGTAACACCATATATTTT; CDR3: CASSLGEDAIRNTIYF
D: NA; V: TRBV21-1; J: TRBJ1-1; size: NA; DNA: TGTGCCAGCAGCGCACACCGGACCGTTCGACAGGGTAGGGCTTTCTTT; CDR3: CASSAHRTVRQGRAFF
D: NA; V: TRBV3-1/TRBV3-2; J: TRBJ2-3; size: NA; DNA: TGTGCCAGCAGCCAAGAGTCACTAAGGCCCACAGATACGCAGTATTTT; CDR3: CASSQESLRPTDTQYF
D: TRBD2; V: TRBV5-1; J: TRBJ2-3; size: once; DNA: TGCGCCAGCAGCATCGGACTAGACTTCACAGATACGCAGTATTTT; CDR3: CASSIGLDFTDTQYF
D: TRBD1; V: TRBV7-2; J: TRBJ1-1; size: once; DNA: TGTGCCAGCAGCCCCCAAGACAGGGGCAACACTGAAGCTTTCTTT; CDR3: CASSPQDRGNTEAFF
D: TRBD2; V: TRBV7-2; J: TRBJ2-3; size: NA; DNA: TGTGCCAGCAGCGTAGCGGGCGCGGGGGGGAGGACAGATACGCAGTATTTT; CDR3: CASSVAGAGGRTDTQYF
D: NA; V: TRBV5-6; J: TRBJ2-7; size: NA; DNA: TGTGCCAGCAGCCCCGGTGGGAGGTTTGGGGATTCAGACGAGCAGTACTTC; CDR3: CASSPGGRFGDSDEQYF
D: TRBD1; V: TRBV5-4; J: TRBJ2-5; size: NA; DNA: TGTGCCAGCAGTTCGCAAGGGGGCGCAGGGGAGACCCAGTACTTC; CDR3: CASSSQGGAGETQYF
D: NA; V: TRBV6-2/TRBV6-3; J: TRBJ1-2; size: NA; DNA: TGTGCCAGCAGTTACAGCCACTATGGCTACACCTTC; CDR3: CASSYSHYGYTF
D: NA; V: TRBV14; J: TRBJ1-1; size: NA; DNA: TGTGCCAGCAGGAAAGGACGGTCCCTCAGGGACACTGAAGCTTTCTTT; CDR3: CASRKGRSLRDTEAFF
D: NA; V: TRBV7-2; J: TRBJ2-3; size: NA; DNA: TGTGCCAGCAGCCTCGGACTCGCTGGCACAGATACGCAGTATTTT; CDR3: CASSLGLAGTDTQYF
D: NA; V: TRBV9; J: TRBJ1-5; size: NA; DNA: TGTGCCAGCAGCGTACAGGACAATCAGCCCCAGCATTTT; CDR3: CASSVQDNQPQHF
D: NA; V: TRBV29-1; J: TRBJ2-7; size: NA; DNA: TGCAGCGTTGCCCCCCGGCGGGACTTCTCAATAAACTACGAGCAGTACTTC; CDR3: CSVAPRRDFSINYEQYF
D: NA; V: TRBV12-3/TRBV12-4; J: TRBJ2-7; size: NA; DNA: TGTGCCAGCAGTTTTTTCGAGAGCGAGCAGTACTTC; CDR3: CASSFFESEQYF